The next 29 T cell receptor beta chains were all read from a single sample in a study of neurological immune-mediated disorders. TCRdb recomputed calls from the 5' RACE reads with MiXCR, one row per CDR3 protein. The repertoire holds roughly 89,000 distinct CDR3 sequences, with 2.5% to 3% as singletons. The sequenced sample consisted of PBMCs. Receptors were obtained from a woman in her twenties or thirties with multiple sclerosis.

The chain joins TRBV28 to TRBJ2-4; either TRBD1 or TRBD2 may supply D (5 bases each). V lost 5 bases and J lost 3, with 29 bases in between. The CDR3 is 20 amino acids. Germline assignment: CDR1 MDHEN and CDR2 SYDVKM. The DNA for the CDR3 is TGTGCCAGCAGTATTCCACAGGAGGCGCGGGTGGGGAGTGACAAAAACATTCAGTACTTC. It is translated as CASSIPQEARVGSDKNIQYF.

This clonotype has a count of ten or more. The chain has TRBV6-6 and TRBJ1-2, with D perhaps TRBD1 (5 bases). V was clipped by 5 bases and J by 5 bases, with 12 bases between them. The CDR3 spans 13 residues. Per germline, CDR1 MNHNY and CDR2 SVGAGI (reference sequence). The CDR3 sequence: CASSPDGGYGYTF. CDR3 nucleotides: TGTGCCAGCAGTCCGGACGGGGGGTATGGCTACACCTTC.

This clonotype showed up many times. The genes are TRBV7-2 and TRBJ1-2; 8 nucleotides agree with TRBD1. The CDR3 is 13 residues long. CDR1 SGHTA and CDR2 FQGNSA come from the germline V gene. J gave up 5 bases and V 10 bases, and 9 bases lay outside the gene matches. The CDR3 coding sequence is TGTGCCACACAGGGGGGTATGGGTTATGGCTACACCTTC. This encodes CATQGGMGYGYTF.

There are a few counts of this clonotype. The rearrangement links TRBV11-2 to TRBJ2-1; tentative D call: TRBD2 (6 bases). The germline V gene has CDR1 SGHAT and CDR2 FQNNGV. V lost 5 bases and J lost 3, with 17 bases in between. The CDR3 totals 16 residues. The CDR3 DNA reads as TGTGCCAGCAGCCCTTGGGGGACGGGAGTCTACAATGAGCAGTTCTTC. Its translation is CASSPWGTGVYNEQFF. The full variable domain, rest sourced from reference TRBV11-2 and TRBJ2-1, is EAGVAQSPRYKIIEKRQSVAFWCNPISGHATLYWYQQILGQGPKLLIQFQNNGVVDDSQLPKDRFSAERLKGVDSTLKIQPAKLEDSAVYLCASSPWGTGVYNEQFFGPGTRLTVL.

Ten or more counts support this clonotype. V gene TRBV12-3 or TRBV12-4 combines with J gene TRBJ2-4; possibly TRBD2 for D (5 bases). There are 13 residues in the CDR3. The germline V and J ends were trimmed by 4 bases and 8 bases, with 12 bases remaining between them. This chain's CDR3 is CASSSGIMDIQYF. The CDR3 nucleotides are TGTGCCAGCAGTTCCGGGATAATGGACATTCAGTACTTC.

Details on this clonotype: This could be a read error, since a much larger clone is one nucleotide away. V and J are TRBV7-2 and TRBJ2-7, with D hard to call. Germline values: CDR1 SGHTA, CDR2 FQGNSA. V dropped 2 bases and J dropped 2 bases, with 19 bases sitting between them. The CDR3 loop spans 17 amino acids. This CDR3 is CASSLRPSTRKTYEQYF. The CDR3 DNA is TGTGCCAGCAGCTTACGGCCATCAACCCGAAAAACCTACGAGCAGTACTTC. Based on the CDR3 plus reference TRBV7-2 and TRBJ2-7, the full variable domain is GAGVSQSPSNKVTEKGKDVELRCDPISGHTALYWYRQSLGQGLEFLIYFQGNSAPDKSGLPSDRFSAERTGGSVSTLTIQRTQQEDSAVYLCASSLRPSTRKTYEQYFGPGTRLTVT.

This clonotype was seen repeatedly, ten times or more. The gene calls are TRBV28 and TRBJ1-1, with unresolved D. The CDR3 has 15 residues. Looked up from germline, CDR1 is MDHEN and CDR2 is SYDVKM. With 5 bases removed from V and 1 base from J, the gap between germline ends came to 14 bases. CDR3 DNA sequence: TGTGCCAGCAGTCTCGTGCGGAACCCGAACACTGAAGCTTTCTTT. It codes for CASSLVRNPNTEAFF.

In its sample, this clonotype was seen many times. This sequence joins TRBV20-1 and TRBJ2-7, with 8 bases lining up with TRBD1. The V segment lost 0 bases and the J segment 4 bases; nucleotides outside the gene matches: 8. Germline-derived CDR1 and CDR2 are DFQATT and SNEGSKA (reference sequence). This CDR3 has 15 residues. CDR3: CSAREYRGVSYEQYF. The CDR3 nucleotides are TGCAGTGCTAGAGAGTACAGGGGGGTGTCATACGAGCAGTACTTC.

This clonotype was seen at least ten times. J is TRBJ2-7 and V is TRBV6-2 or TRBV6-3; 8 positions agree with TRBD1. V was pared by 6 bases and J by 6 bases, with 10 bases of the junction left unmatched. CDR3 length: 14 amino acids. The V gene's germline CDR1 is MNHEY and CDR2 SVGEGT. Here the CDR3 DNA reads TGTGCCAGCAGCAGCAGGGGGCTGGCTGGCGAGCAGTACTTC. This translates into CASSSRGLAGEQYF.

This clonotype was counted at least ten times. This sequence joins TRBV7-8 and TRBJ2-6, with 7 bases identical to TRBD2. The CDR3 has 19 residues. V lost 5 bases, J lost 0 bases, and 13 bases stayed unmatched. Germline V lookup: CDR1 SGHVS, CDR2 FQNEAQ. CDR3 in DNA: TGTGCCAGCAGCACAAACCCGGGACTAATGATCTCTGGGGCCAACGTCCTGACTTTC. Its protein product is CASSTNPGLMISGANVLTF.

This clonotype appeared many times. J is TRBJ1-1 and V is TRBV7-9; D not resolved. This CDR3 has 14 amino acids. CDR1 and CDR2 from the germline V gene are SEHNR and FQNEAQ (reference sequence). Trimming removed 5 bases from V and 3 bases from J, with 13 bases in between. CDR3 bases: TGTGCCAGCAGCATGACAAACTGGGACACTGAAGCTTTCTTT. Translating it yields CASSMTNWDTEAFF.

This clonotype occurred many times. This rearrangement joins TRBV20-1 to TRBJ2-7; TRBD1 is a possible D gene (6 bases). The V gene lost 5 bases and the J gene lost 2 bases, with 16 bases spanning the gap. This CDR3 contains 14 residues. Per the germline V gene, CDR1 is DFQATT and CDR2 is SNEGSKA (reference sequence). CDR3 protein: CSAFPTGTTYEQYF. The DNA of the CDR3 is TGCAGTGCTTTCCCCACCGGGACAACCTACGAGCAGTACTTC.

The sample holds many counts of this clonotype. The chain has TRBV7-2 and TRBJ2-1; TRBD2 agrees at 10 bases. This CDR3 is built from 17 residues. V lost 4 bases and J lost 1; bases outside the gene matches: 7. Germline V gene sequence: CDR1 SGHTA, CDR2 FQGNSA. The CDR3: CASSSSSGRGSYNEQFF. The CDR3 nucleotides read TGTGCCAGCAGCTCCTCTAGCGGGAGAGGTTCCTACAATGAGCAGTTCTTC.

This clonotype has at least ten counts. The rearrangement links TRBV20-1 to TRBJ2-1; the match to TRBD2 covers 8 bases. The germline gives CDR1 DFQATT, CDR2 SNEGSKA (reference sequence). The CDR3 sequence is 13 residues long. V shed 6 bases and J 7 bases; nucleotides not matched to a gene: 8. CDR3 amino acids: CSAAGTRGNEQFF. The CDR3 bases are TGCAGTGCCGCCGGGACTAGAGGAAATGAGCAGTTCTTC.

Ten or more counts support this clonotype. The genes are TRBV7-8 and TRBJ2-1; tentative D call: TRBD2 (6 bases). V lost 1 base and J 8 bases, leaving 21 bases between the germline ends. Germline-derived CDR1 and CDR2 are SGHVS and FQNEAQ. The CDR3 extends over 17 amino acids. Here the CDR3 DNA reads TGTGCCAGCAGCTTAGACTCTAGAGGCGACGCTAGCGATGAGCAGTTCTTC. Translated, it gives CASSLDSRGDASDEQFF.

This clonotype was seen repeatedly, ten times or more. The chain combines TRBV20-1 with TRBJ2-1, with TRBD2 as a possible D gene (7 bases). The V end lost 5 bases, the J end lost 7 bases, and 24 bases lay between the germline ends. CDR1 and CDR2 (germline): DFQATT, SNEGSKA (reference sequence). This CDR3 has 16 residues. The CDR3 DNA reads TGCAGTGCTGGGACCCCGGGATGGGGGGGGCGGAATGAGCAGTTCTTC. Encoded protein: CSAGTPGWGGRNEQFF.

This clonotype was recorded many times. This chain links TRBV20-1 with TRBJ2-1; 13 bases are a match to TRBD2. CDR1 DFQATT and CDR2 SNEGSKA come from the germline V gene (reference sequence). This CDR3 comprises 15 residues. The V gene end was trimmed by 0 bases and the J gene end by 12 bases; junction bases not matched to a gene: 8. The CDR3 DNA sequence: TGCAGTGCTAGAGATCCACTAGCGGGAGGGATGGGGCAGTTCTTC. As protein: CSARDPLAGGMGQFF.

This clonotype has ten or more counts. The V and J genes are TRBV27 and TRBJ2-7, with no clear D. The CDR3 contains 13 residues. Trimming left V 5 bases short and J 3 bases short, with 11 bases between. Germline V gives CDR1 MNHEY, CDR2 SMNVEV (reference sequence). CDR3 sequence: CASSTVDNYEQYF. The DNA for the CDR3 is TGTGCCAGCAGTACAGTGGATAACTACGAGCAGTACTTC.

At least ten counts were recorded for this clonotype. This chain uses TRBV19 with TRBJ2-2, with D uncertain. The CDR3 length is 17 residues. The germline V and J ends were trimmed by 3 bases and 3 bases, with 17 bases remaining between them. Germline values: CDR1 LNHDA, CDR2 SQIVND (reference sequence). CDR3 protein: CASSMADFVMDTGELFF. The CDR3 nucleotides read TGTGCCAGTAGTATGGCAGATTTCGTTATGGACACCGGGGAGCTGTTTTTT.

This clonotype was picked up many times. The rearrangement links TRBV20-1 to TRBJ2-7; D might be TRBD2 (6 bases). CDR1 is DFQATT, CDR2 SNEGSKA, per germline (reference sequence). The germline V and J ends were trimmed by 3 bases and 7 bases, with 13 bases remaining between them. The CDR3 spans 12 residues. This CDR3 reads CSASPRDREQYF. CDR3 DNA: TGCAGTGCTAGTCCGCGGGATCGTGAGCAGTACTTC.

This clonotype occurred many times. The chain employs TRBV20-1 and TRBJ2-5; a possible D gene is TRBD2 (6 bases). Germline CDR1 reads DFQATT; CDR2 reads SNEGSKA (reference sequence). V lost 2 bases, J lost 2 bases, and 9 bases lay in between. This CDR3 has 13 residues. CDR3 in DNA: TGCAGTGCTAGATGGGGACTTCAAGAGACCCAGTACTTC. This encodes CSARWGLQETQYF.

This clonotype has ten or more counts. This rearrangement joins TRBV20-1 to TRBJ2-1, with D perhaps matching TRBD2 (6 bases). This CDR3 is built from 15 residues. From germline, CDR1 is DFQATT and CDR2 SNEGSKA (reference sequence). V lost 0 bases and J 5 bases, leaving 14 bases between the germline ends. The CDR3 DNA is TGCAGTGCTAGAGATGGGGGGAGGAGCCACAATGAGCAGTTCTTC. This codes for CSARDGGRSHNEQFF.

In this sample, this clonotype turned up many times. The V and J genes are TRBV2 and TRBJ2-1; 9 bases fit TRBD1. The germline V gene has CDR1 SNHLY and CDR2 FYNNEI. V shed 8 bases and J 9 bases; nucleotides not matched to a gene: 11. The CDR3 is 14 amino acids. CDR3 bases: TGTGCCAGCTCAAGGGGACAGGGTTCTGCTGAGCAGTTCTTC. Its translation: CASSRGQGSAEQFF. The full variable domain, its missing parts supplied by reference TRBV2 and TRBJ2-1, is EPEVTQTPSHQVTQMGQEVILRCVPISNHLYFYWYRQILGQKVEFLVSFYNNEISEKSEIFDDQFSVERPDGSNFTLKIRSTKLEDSAMYFCASSRGQGSAEQFFGPGTRLTVL.

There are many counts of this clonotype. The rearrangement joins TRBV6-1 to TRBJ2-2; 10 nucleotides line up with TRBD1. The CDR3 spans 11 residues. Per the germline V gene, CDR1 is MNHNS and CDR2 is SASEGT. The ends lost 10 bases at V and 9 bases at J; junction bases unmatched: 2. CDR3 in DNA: TGTGCCACGACAGGGGGCAGGGAGCTGTTTTTT. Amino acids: CATTGGRELFF.

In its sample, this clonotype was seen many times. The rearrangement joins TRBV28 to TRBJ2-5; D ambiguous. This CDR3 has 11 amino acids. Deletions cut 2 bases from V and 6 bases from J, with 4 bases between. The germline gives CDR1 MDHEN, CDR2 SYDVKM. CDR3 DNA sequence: TGTGCCAGCAGTTTAAGACAGACCCAGTACTTC. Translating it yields CASSLRQTQYF.

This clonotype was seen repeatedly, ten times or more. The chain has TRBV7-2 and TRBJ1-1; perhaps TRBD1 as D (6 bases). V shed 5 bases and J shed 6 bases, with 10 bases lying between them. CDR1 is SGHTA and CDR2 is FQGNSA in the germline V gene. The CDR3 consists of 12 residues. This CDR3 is CASSQGWAEAFF. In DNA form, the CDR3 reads TGTGCCAGCAGCCAGGGGTGGGCTGAAGCTTTCTTT.

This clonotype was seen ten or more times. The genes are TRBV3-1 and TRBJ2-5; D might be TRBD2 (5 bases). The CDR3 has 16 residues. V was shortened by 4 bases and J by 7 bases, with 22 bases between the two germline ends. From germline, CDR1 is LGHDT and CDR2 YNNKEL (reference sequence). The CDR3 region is CASSPPLPTLGGTQYF. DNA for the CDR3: TGTGCCAGCAGCCCGCCGCTACCCACGTTAGGAGGGACCCAGTACTTC.

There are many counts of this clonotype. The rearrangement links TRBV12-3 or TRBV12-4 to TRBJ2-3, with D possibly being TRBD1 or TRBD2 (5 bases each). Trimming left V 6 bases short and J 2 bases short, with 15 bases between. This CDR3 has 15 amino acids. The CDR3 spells CASSRWGINTDTQYF. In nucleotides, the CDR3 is TGTGCCAGCAGCCGCTGGGGGATAAACACAGATACGCAGTATTTT.

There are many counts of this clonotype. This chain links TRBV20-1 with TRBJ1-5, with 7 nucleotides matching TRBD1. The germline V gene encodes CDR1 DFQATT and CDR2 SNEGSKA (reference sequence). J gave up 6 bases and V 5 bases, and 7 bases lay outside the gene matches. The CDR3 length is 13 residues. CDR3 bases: TGCAGTGCTCTAAGACAGGGTGGTCAGCCCCAGCATTTT. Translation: CSALRQGGQPQHF.